This T cell receptor (beta chain) was captured in a study of blood T cell repertoires in COVID-19. Original processing methods: Reference gene primer amplification yielded estimated nucleated cell counts. Generated by immunoSEQ multiplex PCR, the TCRdb table keeps only in-frame clones and is missing some. V, J and clone size reflect that table, while D and trimming were determined from the DNA. The sample lists roughly 290,000 clones; 75% to 90% were seen once. Trimming took 6 bases from V and 5 from J, leaving 18 bases between them. The CDR3 totals 15 residues. Germline V CDR1 and CDR2: SGHRS, YFSETQ.

Sample: peripheral blood. The clonotype was recovered from a man younger than 45 with acute or convalescent COVID-19. The V call is TRBV5-1, the J call TRBJ2-1, with D perhaps matching TRBD1 (6 bases). The CDR3 reads CASTQTGPTHNEQFF. In nucleotides, the CDR3 is TGCGCCAGCACCCAGACAGGCCCCACCCACAATGAGCAGTTCTTC.